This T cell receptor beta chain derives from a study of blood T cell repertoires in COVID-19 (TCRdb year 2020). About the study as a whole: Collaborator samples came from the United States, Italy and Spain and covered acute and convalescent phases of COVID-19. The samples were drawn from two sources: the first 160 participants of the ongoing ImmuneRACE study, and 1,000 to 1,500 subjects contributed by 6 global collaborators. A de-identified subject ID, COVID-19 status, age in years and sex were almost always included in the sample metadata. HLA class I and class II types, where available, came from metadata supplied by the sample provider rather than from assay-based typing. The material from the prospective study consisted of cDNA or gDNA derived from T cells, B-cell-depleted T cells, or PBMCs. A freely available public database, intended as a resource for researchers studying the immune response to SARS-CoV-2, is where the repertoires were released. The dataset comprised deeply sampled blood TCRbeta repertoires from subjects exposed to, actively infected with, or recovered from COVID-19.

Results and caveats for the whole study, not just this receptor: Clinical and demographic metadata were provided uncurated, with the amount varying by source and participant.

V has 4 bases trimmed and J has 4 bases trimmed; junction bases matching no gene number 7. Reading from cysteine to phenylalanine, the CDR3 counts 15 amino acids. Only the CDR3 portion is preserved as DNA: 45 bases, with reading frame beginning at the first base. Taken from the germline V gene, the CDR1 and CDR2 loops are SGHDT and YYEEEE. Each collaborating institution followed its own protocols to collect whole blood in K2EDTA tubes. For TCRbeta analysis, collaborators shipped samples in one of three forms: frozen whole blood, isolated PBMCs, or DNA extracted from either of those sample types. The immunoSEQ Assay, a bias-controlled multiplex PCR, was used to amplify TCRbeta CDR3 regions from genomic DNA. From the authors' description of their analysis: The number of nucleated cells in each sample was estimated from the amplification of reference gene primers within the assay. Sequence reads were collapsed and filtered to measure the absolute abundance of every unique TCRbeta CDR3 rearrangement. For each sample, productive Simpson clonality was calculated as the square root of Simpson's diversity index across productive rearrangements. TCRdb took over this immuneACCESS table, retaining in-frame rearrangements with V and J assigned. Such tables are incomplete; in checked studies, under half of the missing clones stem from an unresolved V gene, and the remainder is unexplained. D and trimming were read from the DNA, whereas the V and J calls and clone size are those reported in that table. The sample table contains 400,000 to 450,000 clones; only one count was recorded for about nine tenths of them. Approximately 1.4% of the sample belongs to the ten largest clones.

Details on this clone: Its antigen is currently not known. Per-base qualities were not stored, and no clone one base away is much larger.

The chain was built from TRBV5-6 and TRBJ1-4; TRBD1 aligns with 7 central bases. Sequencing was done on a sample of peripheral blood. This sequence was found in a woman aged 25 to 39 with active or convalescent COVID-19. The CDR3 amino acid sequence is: CASSPAGGFNEKLFF. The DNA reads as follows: TGTGCCAGCAGCCCCGCAGGGGGATTTAATGAAAAACTGTTTTTT.